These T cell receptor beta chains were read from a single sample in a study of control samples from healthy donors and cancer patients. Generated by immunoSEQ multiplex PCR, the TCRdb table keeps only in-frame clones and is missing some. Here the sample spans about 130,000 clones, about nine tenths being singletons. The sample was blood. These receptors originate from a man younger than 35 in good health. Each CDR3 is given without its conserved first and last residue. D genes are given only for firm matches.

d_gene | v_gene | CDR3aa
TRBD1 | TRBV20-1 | SARQGRGYT
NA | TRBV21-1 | ASSRGHLRQDKFNEKLF
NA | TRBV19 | ASSPRVGDGYT
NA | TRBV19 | ASSIGALSEAF
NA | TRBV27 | ASSLGLGYGANVLT
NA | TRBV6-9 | ASSWEGYT
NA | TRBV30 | AWSDPTEAF
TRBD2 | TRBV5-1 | ASSPGDYGILDTQY
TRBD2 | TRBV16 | ASSQTGGRTDTQY
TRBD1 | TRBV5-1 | ASTYGGTGQYEQY
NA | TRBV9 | ASSAPGFSNTEAF
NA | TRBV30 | AWSGKGNQPQH
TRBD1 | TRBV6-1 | ASSAGQGWSTDTQY
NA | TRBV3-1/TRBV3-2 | ASSQARVGDEQF
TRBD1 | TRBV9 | ASSVGDRETQY
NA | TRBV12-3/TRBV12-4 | ASSLFGTEKLF
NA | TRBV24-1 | ATNQGRRSYGYT
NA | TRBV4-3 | ASSQDIGDYNEQF
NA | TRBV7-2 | ASSLDSSTDTQY
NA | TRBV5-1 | ASSPQGSSYNEQF
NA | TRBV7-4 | ASSSPFEDTEAF
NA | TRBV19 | ASSRDGPQETQY
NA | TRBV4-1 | ASSQGEAYEQY
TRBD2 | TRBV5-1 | ASSVTGGPDTQY
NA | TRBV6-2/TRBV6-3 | ASSYEGETQY
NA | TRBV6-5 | ASTRAMNTEAF
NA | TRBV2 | ASSPNYSRNPKLIQY
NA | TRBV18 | ASSPGLSSGANVLT
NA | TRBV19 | ASRALLPTGELF
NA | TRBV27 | ASTGQPNEKLF
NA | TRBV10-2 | ASSGENTEAF
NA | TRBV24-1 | ATSDLGPKRGRTQY
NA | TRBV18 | ASSPGSGRPQH
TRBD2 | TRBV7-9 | ASSSMLAGPHGTQY
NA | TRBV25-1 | ASSESERGEWEQF
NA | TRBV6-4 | ASSDSDTGELF
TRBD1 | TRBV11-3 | ASSLDRVGNTEAF
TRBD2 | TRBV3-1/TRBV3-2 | ASSQEIAGQETQY
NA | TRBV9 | ASSVGGGSTGELF
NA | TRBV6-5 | ASSNSGDNTDTQY
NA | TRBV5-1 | ASSLAPGIGTDTQY
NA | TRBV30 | ACVPSGTGELF
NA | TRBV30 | AWSVDGFGELF
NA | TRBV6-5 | ASSSPPEAGQETQY
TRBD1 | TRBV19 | ASSTLRDRGQTTQY
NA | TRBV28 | ASNPPEVRLYQPQH
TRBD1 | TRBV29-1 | SGGASDRADTEAF
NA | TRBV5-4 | ASSLGSVPKNTEAF
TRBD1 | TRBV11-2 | ASSLTGGQEQF
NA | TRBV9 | ASSTLQSITDTQY
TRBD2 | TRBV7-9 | ASSLGLAVQETQY
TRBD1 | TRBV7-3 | ASSSQQGASTGELF
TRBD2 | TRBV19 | ASSTSSGSGDTQY